This entry lists 11 T cell receptor beta chains sequenced from one sample in a study of blood T cell repertoires in COVID-19. The method was immunoSEQ multiplex PCR; TCRdb's version includes in-frame clones alone and lacks a portion of them. Among 150,000 to 200,000 clones listed, 65% to 80% were seen once. Specimen: peripheral blood. The receptors were sampled from a man aged 60-69 years with acute or convalescent COVID-19.

The chain joins TRBV5-1 to TRBJ2-7; D is undetermined. V was pared by 0 bases and J by 0 bases, with 16 bases between. This CDR3 spans 17 amino acids. Germline values: CDR1 SGHRS, CDR2 YFSETQ. CDR3 sequence (DNA): TGCGCCAGCAGCTTGGCTATCGGCAGTTCTAGCTCCTACGAGCAGTACTTC. Protein product: CASSLAIGSSSSYEQYF.

The genes are TRBV5-8 and TRBJ2-3; a weak D match, TRBD2 (5 bases). Germline V gene lookup returns CDR1 SGHTS and CDR2 YDEGEE. The V end lost 0 bases, the J end lost 0 bases, and 11 bases lay between the germline ends. The CDR3 spans 16 residues. This CDR3 reads CASSLAGEPSTDTQYF. CDR3 nucleotide sequence: TGTGCCAGCAGCTTGGCCGGGGAACCAAGCACAGATACGCAGTATTTT.

The chain recombines TRBV7-3 with TRBJ2-3; TRBD1 agrees at 8 bases. The CDR3 spans 17 residues. The V segment lost 1 base and the J segment 3 bases; nucleotides outside the gene matches: 9. Per germline, CDR1 SGHTA and CDR2 FQGTGA. CDR3 amino acids: CASSLIGQGGGTDTQYF. The CDR3, as DNA: TGTGCCAGCAGCTTAATAGGACAGGGTGGTGGAACAGATACGCAGTATTTT.

The chain couples TRBV4-2 to TRBJ2-3, with TRBD2 identical over 8 bases. Germline V CDR1 and CDR2: LGHNA, YNFKEQ. The J segment lost 2 bases and the V segment lost 6 bases, leaving 4 bases of the junction unmatched. The length of the CDR3 is 14 residues. The CDR3 DNA follows: TGTGCCAGCAGTCTTGGACTAGCCACAGATACGCAGTATTTT. It is translated as CASSLGLATDTQYF.

The chain links TRBV21-1 to TRBJ1-5; the D call of TRBD1 is as the table states it, not checked on the DNA. TRBV21-1 is tagged as a pseudogene. CDR3 length: 15 amino acids. CDR3 sequence (DNA): TGTGCCAGCAGCAAAGTGGGACAGGGTTATCAGCCCCAGCATTTT. Protein: CASSKVGQGYQPQHF.

V and J are TRBV6-2 or TRBV6-3 and TRBJ1-5; tentatively, D is TRBD1 (6 bases). The CDR3 length is 16 residues. The V and J ends lost 0 bases and 6 bases respectively, with 15 bases between them. Germline CDR1 MNHEY, CDR2 SVGEGT. CDR3 amino acids: CASSYSNYRAGQPQHF. As DNA, the CDR3 is TGTGCCAGCAGTTACTCAAACTACAGGGCCGGTCAGCCCCAGCATTTT.

This clone showed up just a few times. The V call is TRBV25-1, the J call TRBJ2-2; 11 bases fit TRBD2. Trimming removed 4 bases from V and 7 bases from J; junction bases left unmatched: 5. The germline V gene has CDR1 MGHDK and CDR2 SYGVNS. This CDR3 has 15 amino acids. The CDR3 reads CASSATSGGHGELFF. CDR3 nucleotides: TGTGCCAGCAGTGCAACTAGCGGGGGCCACGGGGAGCTGTTTTTT.

The chain carries TRBV5-4 and TRBJ2-7, with D possibly matching TRBD1 (6 bases). Trimming left V 1 base short and J 5 bases short, with 16 bases between. Germline V lookup: CDR1 SGHNT, CDR2 YYREEE (reference sequence). The CDR3 spans 15 residues. The CDR3 loop is CASSLRKGDRDEQYF. CDR3 nucleotide sequence: TGTGCCAGCAGCTTGCGGAAGGGGGATAGGGACGAGCAGTACTTC.

This clone occurred many times. The chain is built from TRBV10-2 and TRBJ2-3; TRBD2 aligns across 7 bases. Germline loops: CDR1 WSHSY, CDR2 SAAADI. This CDR3 has 16 amino acids. J was trimmed by 4 bases and V by 2 bases; bases with no gene match: 9. The CDR3 coding sequence is TGCGCCAGCAGTGAGGTCCCCAGCGGGGTTGCAGATACGCAGTATTTT. Protein product: CASSEVPSGVADTQYF.

The V gene is TRBV6-1, the J gene TRBJ2-1, with 11 bases that match TRBD2. With V trimmed by 0 bases and J by 7 bases, 8 bases remained unmatched. This CDR3 is built from 17 residues. CDR1 is MNHNS and CDR2 is SASEGT in the germline V gene. CDR3 sequence reads: CASSEASGGASGNEQFF. The CDR3 DNA sequence: TGTGCCAGCAGTGAAGCTAGCGGGGGGGCCTCGGGGAATGAGCAGTTCTTC.

This rearrangement joins TRBV27 to TRBJ2-7; D call uncertain. V lost 3 bases to trimming and J lost 1 base, with 7 bases between them. Germline V gene sequence: CDR1 MNHEY, CDR2 SMNVEV (reference sequence). The CDR3 covers 13 residues. In nucleotides, the CDR3 is TGTGCCAGCAGTTTGTCCGGGTCCTACGAGCAGTACTTC. It yields the protein CASSLSGSYEQYF.